The entry below describes one T cell receptor beta chain. This entry comes from a study of PD-L1 blockade in urothelial cancer. Across the whole study: Patients had undergone 0 to 3 prior chemotherapy regimens. Blood analysis was done at 3 weeks (second dose) and 6 weeks after treatment began.

Time point specified: peripheral blood 6 weeks after treatment start. This CDR3 is built from 13 residues. Germline CDR1 reads GTSNPN; CDR2 reads SVGIG (reference sequence). V dropped 5 bases and J dropped 5 bases, with 13 bases sitting between them. Repertoires were generated with immunoSEQ multiplex PCR, while TCRdb's copy carries only in-frame clones and drops some. The data show 35,000 to 55,000 clones, approximately 78% seen once. The sample was PBMCs, taken around atezolizumab (anti-PD-L1) treatment. The chain is built from TRBV30 and TRBJ1-5; perhaps TRBD1 as D (6 bases). This TCR was sampled from a man aged 55 to 70 with urothelial cancer. The CDR3 reads CAWEAGADQPQHF. Written as DNA, the CDR3 is TGTGCCTGGGAGGCAGGGGCAGATCAGCCCCAGCATTTT.